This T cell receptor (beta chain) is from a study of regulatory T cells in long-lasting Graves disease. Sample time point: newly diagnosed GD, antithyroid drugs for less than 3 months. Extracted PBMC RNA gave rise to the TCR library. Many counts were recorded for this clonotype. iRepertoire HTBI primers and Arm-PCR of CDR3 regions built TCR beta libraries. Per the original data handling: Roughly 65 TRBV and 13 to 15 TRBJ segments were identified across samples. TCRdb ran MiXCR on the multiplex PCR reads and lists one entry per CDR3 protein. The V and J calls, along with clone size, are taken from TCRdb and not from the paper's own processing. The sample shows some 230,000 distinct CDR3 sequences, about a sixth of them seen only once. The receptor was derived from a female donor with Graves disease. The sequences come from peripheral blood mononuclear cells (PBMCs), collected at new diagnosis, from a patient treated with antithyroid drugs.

DNA of the CDR3: TGCAGTGCTCGGGGGACAGGCGAGATGAACACTGAAGCTTTCTTT. Its translation: CSARGTGEMNTEAFF. This rearrangement joins TRBV20-1 to TRBJ1-1, with 8 bases identical to TRBD1. V lost 5 bases to trimming and J lost 0 bases; unmatched junction nucleotides: 8. This CDR3 contains 15 residues. Germline-derived CDR1 and CDR2 are DFQATT and SNEGSKA (reference sequence).